This T cell receptor beta chain came from a study of blood T cell repertoires in COVID-19. Trimming removed 5 bases from V and 6 bases from J, with 5 bases in between. CDR1 and CDR2 (germline): SEHNR, FQNEAQ (reference sequence). This CDR3 contains 12 residues. The assay was immunoSEQ multiplex PCR, and TCRdb's table has in-frame clones only and misses some. The sample holds under 300,000 clones, about 83% seen once. This clonotype was obtained from a man aged 25-40 years who had recovered from COVID-19. The V gene is TRBV7-9, the J gene TRBJ1-6; no clear D gene. Sequencing was performed on peripheral blood. CDR3 sequence: CASSRVNSPLHF. In DNA, the CDR3 is TGTGCCAGCAGCCGAGTTAATTCACCCCTCCACTTT.